This T cell receptor (beta chain) was profiled in a study of vaccination and CD4 T cells after COVID-19 (dated by TCRdb to between 2022 and 2023). Background for the entire study: Convalescent patients had a positive SARS-CoV-2 result on nasal swab PCR, and of these patients, under ten had mild disease and one had severe disease. In the convalescent cohort there were six males and four females, among whom were two Hispanic individuals, seven Caucasians, two Asians and one multiracial person. Each participant got two doses of either the Pfizer-BioNTech BNT162b2 vaccine (n=8) or the Moderna mRNA-1273 vaccine (n=2). Post-COVID blood samples were collected from convalescent patients a median of approximately 100 days after diagnosis, with a range of roughly 30 to 161 days. Post-vaccine blood samples were collected a median of approximately 77 days after the second vaccine dose, ranging from about 13 to 241 days. For a few convalescent patients, samples were collected at an early post-vaccination timepoint (day 14) as well as at a late post-vaccination timepoint (days 161 to 241). The cultures were stimulated with overlapping spike peptide pools from SARS-CoV-2 and from the common cold coronaviruses HCoV-NL63, HCoV-OC43 and HCoV-229E. Control cultures received a CEFX viral epitope pool as the positive control, an HIV-1 Nef peptide pool as the negative control, or no peptide. In roughly 11 COVID-19 convalescent patients and a few infection-naive healthy vaccine recipients, the spike-specific CD4+ TCR repertoire before mRNA vaccination was compared with the repertoire after mRNA vaccination. What the study reported, not specific to this receptor: Relatively few convalescent patients were included in the study, and early timepoints after natural infection were not analyzed. In convalescent patients, a median 86.3% of post-vaccine SARS-CoV-2-reactive clones were detected only after vaccination, and vaccine-specific priming was suggested by this finding. In convalescent patients, nearly all vaccine-specific clones (304 of 307) were found to be mono-reactive for SARS-CoV-2 spike rather than cross-reactive with common cold coronaviruses. The median number of SARS-CoV-2-reactive clonotypes rose from around 22 after infection to 38 after vaccination, but the change was not significant.

The sample's time point label, in plain terms: late sampling 161 to 241 days after vaccination in a few convalescent patients. The treatment or condition label, as the study defines it: approximately nine-day PBMC culture with coronavirus spike peptide pools or control peptides (ViraFEST assay). The ViraFEST assay was used in the study, in which antigen-specific T cells were expanded with peptide pools and expanded clonotypes were subsequently identified by TCR sequencing. Positive SARS-CoV-2 PCR tests in the convalescent patients dated from March to December 2020, before Alpha, Beta and Delta variants emerged in the United States. PBMCs were cultured at approximately 2 million per well in IMDM supplemented with approximately 4.7% human AB serum and about 10 IU/ml IL-2, with roughly 10 ug/ml peptide pools added. On days 3 and 7, half of the culture medium was replaced with fresh IL-2-containing medium. CD4+ T cells were isolated after roughly nine days of culture through negative selection using the EasySep CD4+ T cell isolation kit. Ficoll-Paque Plus gradient centrifugation was used to isolate PBMCs from whole blood, and the isolated PBMCs were then either used fresh or cryopreserved at -140C. Triplicate wells were generally used for each culture condition.

As concerns this clonotype: Its cognate antigen has yet to be identified. Base qualities were left out, and no much larger clone turns up one base away.

V lost 3 bases and J lost 4 bases, and the count of bases not matched to a germline gene is 6. The CDR3 has 15 amino acids, counting the end cysteine and phenylalanine. Only CDR3 DNA is held: 45 bases, read in frame from base 1. CDR1 and CDR2 (LNHNV, YYDKDF) derive from the germline V gene (reference sequence). Library preparation was by PCR. DNA from cultured CD4+ T cells underwent TCR sequencing with the Oncomine TCR Beta short-read assay at the Johns Hopkins FTIC core. Genomic DNA was extracted from the cultured CD4+ T cells with the QIAamp micro DNA kit. Oncomine TCR Beta libraries from cultured CD4+ T cells were pooled using unique dual indexes and sequenced on an Illumina iSeq 100. Per the original workflow: Non-productive sequences were removed, and CDR3s that did not start with C, did not end with F or W, or were shorter than 7 amino acids were discarded. The MANAFEST web application was used to identify antigen-specific clonotypes by comparing peptide-stimulated wells against reference wells and other culture wells. To be called positive, a clone needed an FDR below 0.05, an odds ratio above 5, and a productive frequency above 0.1% in at least two of three replicate wells. Clonotypes that were significantly expanded in both SARS-CoV-2 spike wells and at least one common cold coronavirus spike condition were defined as cross-reactive. CDR3 homology was assessed with Levenshtein distances (stringdist) and unrooted phylogenetic trees (ape) in R version 3.6.1. TCRdb trimmed the raw reads at Q25, called clones with MiXCR and kept productive beta chains. Rows are unified per CDR3 protein, each entry keeping the most common DNA and genes. TCRdb's processing, not the study's, gives the V and J calls here. Present in this sample are approximately 23,000 distinct CDR3 sequences, 35% to 40% of which were seen just once. The ten largest clones add up to 30% of the sample.

The starting material was CD4+ T cells from blood, cultured in vitro, obtained about 7 months after SARS-CoV-2 vaccination. This clonotype was obtained from a human donor who had recovered from COVID-19. The chain is encoded by TRBV15 joined to TRBJ2-1; 7 bases in the junction line up with TRBD2. The CDR3 protein is CATSRIAGVYNEQFF. Read as DNA, the sequence is TGTGCCACCAGCAGGATCGCGGGAGTATACAATGAGCAGTTCTTC.